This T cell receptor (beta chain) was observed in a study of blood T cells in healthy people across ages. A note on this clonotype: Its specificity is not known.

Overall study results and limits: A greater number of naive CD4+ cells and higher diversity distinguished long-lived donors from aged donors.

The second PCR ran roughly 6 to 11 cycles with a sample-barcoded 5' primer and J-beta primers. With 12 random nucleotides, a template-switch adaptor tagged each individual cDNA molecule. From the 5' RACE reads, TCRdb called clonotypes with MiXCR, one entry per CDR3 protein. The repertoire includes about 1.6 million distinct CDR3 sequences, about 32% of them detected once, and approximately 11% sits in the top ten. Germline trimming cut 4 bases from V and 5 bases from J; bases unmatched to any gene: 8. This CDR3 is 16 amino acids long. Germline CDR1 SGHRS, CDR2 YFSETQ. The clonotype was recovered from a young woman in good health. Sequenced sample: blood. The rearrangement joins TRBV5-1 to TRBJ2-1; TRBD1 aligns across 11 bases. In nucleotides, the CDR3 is TGCGCCAGCAGCGCCCCGGACAGGGGGCTCAACAATGAGCAGTTCTTC. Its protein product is CASSAPDRGLNNEQFF. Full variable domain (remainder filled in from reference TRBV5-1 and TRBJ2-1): KAGVTQTPRYLIKTRGQQVTLSCSPISGHRSVSWYQQTPGQGLQFLFEYFSETQRNKGNFPGRFSGRQFSNSRSEMNVSTLELGDSALYLCASSAPDRGLNNEQFFGPGTRLTVL.